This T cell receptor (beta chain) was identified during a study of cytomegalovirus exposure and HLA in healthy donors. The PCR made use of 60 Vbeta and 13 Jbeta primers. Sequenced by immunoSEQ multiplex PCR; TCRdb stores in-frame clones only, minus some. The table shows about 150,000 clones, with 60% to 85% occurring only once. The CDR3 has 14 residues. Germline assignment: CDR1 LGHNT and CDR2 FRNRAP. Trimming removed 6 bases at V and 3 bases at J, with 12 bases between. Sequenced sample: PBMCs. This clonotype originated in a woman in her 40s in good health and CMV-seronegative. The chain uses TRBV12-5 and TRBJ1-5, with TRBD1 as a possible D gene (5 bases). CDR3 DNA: TGTGCTAGTGGGGGAGGGGAGTTCAATCAGCCCCAGCATTTT. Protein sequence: CASGGGEFNQPQHF.